This TCR beta chain originates from a study of blood T cell repertoires in COVID-19 (dated by TCRdb to the early 2020s). Regarding the research as a whole: Samples from collaborators originated in the United States, Italy and Spain and spanned both the acute and convalescent phases of COVID-19. The prospective study material was composed of cDNA or gDNA derived from T cells, B-cell-depleted T cells, or PBMCs. The dataset comprised deeply sampled blood TCRbeta repertoires from subjects exposed to, actively infected with, or recovered from COVID-19. A freely available public database, intended as a resource for researchers studying the immune response to SARS-CoV-2, is where the repertoires were released. Samples were obtained from the ongoing ImmuneRACE study (first 160 participants) and from some 1,300 subjects provided by 6 global collaborators. A de-identified subject ID, COVID-19 status, age in years and sex were almost always included in the sample metadata. Where available, HLA class I and class II types were taken from metadata supplied by the sample provider and were not determined by assay-based typing. General findings and caveats noted by the study authors: How much clinical and demographic metadata was included differed by source and by participant, and the metadata was provided uncurated.

The immunoSEQ Assay, a bias-controlled multiplex PCR, was used to amplify TCRbeta CDR3 regions from genomic DNA. On the authors' methods: The number of nucleated cells in each sample was estimated by amplification of reference gene primers within the assay. To quantify the absolute abundance of each unique TCRbeta CDR3 rearrangement, sequence reads were collapsed and filtered. For each sample, productive Simpson clonality was calculated by taking the square root of Simpson's diversity index across productive rearrangements. TCRdb holds this immuneACCESS table with in-frame rearrangements only. Some clones are missing; in checked studies, unresolved V genes explain under half, and the rest has no known cause. That table furnishes V, J and clone size, whereas the DNA furnished D and trimming. The sample profile shows about 260,000 clones; approximately 82% of them were found once. Over 1.5% of the sample is held by the ten biggest clonotypes.

The collaborating institutions used their own protocols to collect whole blood in K2EDTA tubes. For TCRbeta analysis, collaborator samples were shipped as frozen whole blood, as isolated PBMCs, or as DNA extracted from either sample type. Via the germline V gene, CDR1 is SQVTM and CDR2 ANQGSEA. From the cysteine through the phenylalanine, the CDR3 covers 12 amino acids. CDR3 DNA is the only sequence kept; it has 36 bases, read in frame from the first base. V and J lose 3 bases and 2 bases, and a span of 7 bases separates them. Concerning this clone itself: The target of this receptor is not known. No clone much larger than this one lies a single base away; base qualities are absent.

The chain uses TRBV29-1 and TRBJ2-5; the D gene is possibly TRBD2, with 6 bases matching. This TCR was recovered from a woman over 75 with acute or convalescent COVID-19. The sequencing sample was made of peripheral blood. The DNA is TGCAGCGTTGAGCGGGATCAAGAGACCCAGTACTTC. This codes for CSVERDQETQYF.